This T cell receptor beta chain came from a study of blood T cell repertoires in COVID-19 (dated by TCRdb to the early 2020s). Study-level background: The collaborator samples originated in the United States, Italy and Spain and spanned the acute and convalescent phases of COVID-19. The material from the prospective study consisted of cDNA or gDNA derived from T cells, B-cell-depleted T cells, or PBMCs. Subjects who had been exposed to COVID-19, were actively infected with it, or had recovered from it provided the deeply sampled blood TCRbeta repertoires that made up the dataset. The repertoires were made available in a free public database intended to serve as a resource for research on the immune response to SARS-CoV-2. Samples came from the ongoing ImmuneRACE study (first 160 participants) plus 1,254 subjects from 6 global collaborators. A de-identified subject ID, COVID-19 status, age in years and sex were almost always included in the sample metadata. Where available, HLA class I and class II types were obtained from metadata supplied by the sample provider rather than from assay-based typing. What the authors observed across the whole study: The amount of clinical and demographic metadata varied by source and participant and was provided uncurated.

Concerning this clone: There is no known antigen for this receptor. No much larger clonotype is one base removed from it; base qualities were not supplied.

In Seattle, one collaborating source enrolled patients while the infection was active and tracked those patients longitudinally over the course of disease. Whole blood was collected in K2EDTA tubes by collaborating institutions according to the institutions' own protocols. For TCRbeta analysis, collaborators shipped samples in one of three forms: frozen whole blood, isolated PBMCs, or DNA extracted from either of those sample types. TCRbeta CDR3 regions were amplified from genomic DNA by means of the immunoSEQ Assay, a bias-controlled multiplex PCR. For the original study's pipeline: The number of nucleated cells in each sample was estimated by amplification of reference gene primers within the assay. To quantify the absolute abundance of each unique TCRbeta CDR3 rearrangement, sequence reads were collapsed and filtered. Productive Simpson clonality was computed per sample as the square root of Simpson's diversity index over productive rearrangements. This immuneACCESS table, as held by TCRdb, lists in-frame sequences with V and J called but not all clones. Of the missing ones, under half trace to an unresolved V gene in checked studies; the others have no known cause. V, J and clone size are taken as reported in that table, and D and trimming were inferred from the DNA itself. Here the sample has around 60,000 clones; 75% to 90% occur a single time. Approximately 20% of the sample belongs to the ten largest clones.

Reading the germline V gene (reference sequence) gives CDR1 LGHDT and CDR2 YNNKEL. From the cysteine through the phenylalanine, the CDR3 covers 14 amino acids. The entry retains the CDR3 DNA only, 42 bases that are in frame from base 1. V and J lose 2 bases and 5 bases, and a span of 12 bases separates them. The chain is made from TRBV3-1 (or the pseudogene TRBV3-2) and TRBJ2-5, with the D segment identity uncertain. Sequenced input: peripheral blood. The clonotype was recovered from a woman aged 55-70 years with COVID-19, enrolled during active disease. The CDR3 region reads CASSQLGPTETQYF. The nucleotides are TGTGCCAGCAGCCAATTGGGCCCTACCGAGACCCAGTACTTC.